This T cell receptor beta chain comes out of a study of cytomegalovirus exposure and HLA in healthy donors. Notes on the study in general: It emerged from a later analysis that several of the most significant clusters appeared to be linked to common viral pathogens. In vitro checks showed that three CMV-associated chains really do target CMV antigens. In a later analysis, the majority of CMV-associated beta chains seemingly showed HLA restriction. A later analysis linked a missense variant in DCLRE1C to the trimming of TCR beta V and J genes.

The PCR was carried out with 60 Vbeta primers and 13 Jbeta primers. Measured with immunoSEQ multiplex PCR; TCRdb has only the in-frame clones, and not every one. Of some 200,000 clones in the sample, 79% were seen once. As to this clone: As yet, its antigen is unknown.

What was sequenced was PBMCs. The origin of this receptor is a woman aged 45-60 years in good health and CMV-seronegative.

CDR3 loop: CASNSGSYNEQFF. The CDR3 DNA reads TGCGCCAGCAACAGCGGGAGCTACAATGAGCAGTTCTTC. The rearrangement uses TRBV10-2 and TRBJ2-1; 8 nucleotides line up with TRBD2. The V segment lost 7 bases and the J segment 3 bases; nucleotides outside the gene matches: 2. There are 13 residues in the CDR3. Germline values: CDR1 WSHSY, CDR2 SAAADI.